The sequence of this TCR beta chain was determined in a study of T cells in Graves' hyperthyroidism and ophthalmopathy. Per germline, CDR1 MNHEY and CDR2 SVGAGI. The CDR3 has 14 residues. With 2 bases removed from V and 3 bases from J, the gap between germline ends came to 7 bases. Amplification of TCR beta CDR3 regions was performed using RNA transcripts as template. The HTBI primer set was used in a first-round RT-PCR of the TCR CDR3. In TCRdb, the multiplex PCR reads were re-called with MiXCR into one record per CDR3 protein. The data show about 680,000 distinct CDR3 sequences, over 35% seen once. This chain links TRBV6-5 with TRBJ2-2, with TRBD1 as a possible D gene (5 bases). The receptor was isolated from a woman aged 35 to 49 with Graves' hyperthyroidism. The sequenced sample consisted of blood. The DNA for the CDR3 is TGTGCCAGCAGTTACGGGGCGGACACCGGGGAGCTGTTTTTT. Translation gives CASSYGADTGELFF.